This TCR beta chain was profiled in a study of blood T cell repertoires in COVID-19. Study-wide background: Donors in the United States, Italy and Spain gave samples during acute or convalescent COVID-19. Sources were T cells, B-cell-depleted T cells, or PBMCs; the material itself was cDNA or gDNA.

The CDR3 is 16 amino acids. Germline CDR1 and CDR2: SNHLY and FYNNEI. The junction had 5 bases not matched to a gene; V was cut back by 2 bases and J by 6 bases. Per the original data handling: The assay estimated nucleated cells by amplifying reference gene primers. TCRdb's table, derived via immunoSEQ multiplex PCR, lists solely in-frame clones and lacks some. V, J and clone size derive from that table, while D and trimming were established from the DNA sequence. The sample has 200,000 or so clones, roughly nine tenths seen once. The source material was peripheral blood. The TCR originated in a man in his 70s with acute or convalescent COVID-19. This chain links TRBV2 with TRBJ2-2; TRBD2 aligns across 11 bases. For the CDR3, the DNA is TGTGCCAGCAGTGAACGGTTTAGCGGGAGGGCCGGGGAGCTGTTTTTT. It specifies CASSERFSGRAGELFF.